This is a list of T cell receptor beta chains from one sample in a study of a mutant IDH1 vaccine in newly diagnosed glioma. Measured with immunoSEQ multiplex PCR; TCRdb has only the in-frame clones, and not every one. This repertoire shows about 35,000 clones, 80% found once; its top ten account for approximately 15%. These receptors are not linked to any known antigen. The sample in question was peripheral blood mononuclear cells (PBMCs), obtained from a glioma patient whose treatment included an IDH1 peptide vaccine. The receptors were gathered from a woman under 40 with glioma. Some clones in this sample may be carry-over from other donors' samples. CDR3s include the opening cysteine and the closing phenylalanine or tryptophan. D genes are given only for firm matches. Only some rows state a clone size, as once, few, many or a class for expanded clones.

v_call	d_call	j_call	clone_size	cdr3_nt	cdr3_aa
TRBV5-4	TRBD2	TRBJ2-7	NA	TGTGCCAGCAGTTCGGGACTATCAGAGCAGTACTTC	CASSSGLSEQYF
TRBV12-5	NA	TRBJ2-1	NA	TGTGCTAGTGGTTTGGGGAGGGACCAGCCCTTCTTC	CASGLGRDQPFF
TRBV2	TRBD2	TRBJ2-7	NA	TGTGCCAGCAGAGCGAGCGGGAGCTCCTACGAGCAGTACTTC	CASRASGSSYEQYF
TRBV30	NA	TRBJ1-2	once	TGTGCCTTGGACCTCTATGGCTACACCTTC	CALDLYGYTF
TRBV4-2	TRBD2	TRBJ2-7	NA	TGTGCCAGCAGCCGCGGCACCGGGACTAGCGGGAGCTCCTACGAGCAGTACTTC	CASSRGTGTSGSSYEQYF
TRBV29-1	NA	TRBJ2-4	NA	TGCAGCGTTCAGGGGGCCAAAAACATTCAGTACTTC	CSVQGAKNIQYF
TRBV2	TRBD1	TRBJ2-5	once	TGTGCCAGCAGTGCGGGACAGGGGGCAGTAGAGACCCAGTACTTC	CASSAGQGAVETQYF
TRBV6-6	NA	TRBJ2-2	NA	TGTGCCAGCACCCCAGGAGACAAAATCGGGGAGCTGTTTTTT	CASTPGDKIGELFF
TRBV6-6	TRBD1	TRBJ1-2	NA	TGTGCCAGCAGTTACTCGAGAGGGGGCGTCAATGGCTACACCTTC	CASSYSRGGVNGYTF
TRBV29-1	NA	TRBJ2-3	NA	TGCAGCGTTGAAAGGGCGCGCACAGATACGCAGTATTTT	CSVERARTDTQYF
TRBV5-1	NA	TRBJ1-3	NA	TGCGCCAGCAGCTTGGAGGGGGGGTCTGGAAACACCATATATTTT	CASSLEGGSGNTIYF
TRBV11-2	NA	TRBJ1-3	NA	TGTGCCAGCAGCTTAGGGGCAGCCCGGCGGACCATATATTTT	CASSLGAARRTIYF
TRBV14	NA	TRBJ1-2	NA	TGTGCCAGCAGCCAAGGGTTCGGGACGGCCTATGGCTACACCTTC	CASSQGFGTAYGYTF
TRBV5-6	NA	TRBJ2-7	few	TGTGCCAGCAGCTTAGGTACGGCTTCCTACGAGCAGTACTTC	CASSLGTASYEQYF
TRBV5-6	NA	TRBJ2-1	NA	TGTGCCAGCAGCCCCCCCGGTGTGGGCCCCTGGTACAATGAGCAGTTCTTC	CASSPPGVGPWYNEQFF
TRBV5-4	NA	TRBJ2-5	NA	TGTGCCAGCAGCTTTTGGGGGCCGCGAAAAGAGACCCAGTACTTC	CASSFWGPRKETQYF
TRBV5-8	TRBD2	TRBJ2-7	NA	TGTGCCAGCAGCACCCCCGGGACTAGCGGGGCCAAGCAGTACTTC	CASSTPGTSGAKQYF
TRBV6-1	NA	TRBJ2-7	NA	TGTGCCAGCAGGAGGTGGGGGGCGGCCTACGAGCAGTACTTC	CASRRWGAAYEQYF
TRBV5-4	NA	TRBJ1-3	NA	TGTGCCAGCAGCCTCCGGGACTTCGGCTCTGGAAACACCATATATTTT	CASSLRDFGSGNTIYF
TRBV4-2	TRBD2	TRBJ2-3	NA	TGTGCCAGCAGCCAAGGGCTGGCTAGCGGGAGCGCAGATACGCAGTATTTT	CASSQGLASGSADTQYF
TRBV30	TRBD1	TRBJ1-2	NA	TGTGCCTGGATACAGGGGTATGGCTATGGCTACACCTTC	CAWIQGYGYGYTF
TRBV30	NA	TRBJ1-2	few	TGTGCCTGGATGGGGGGGACTAACTATGGCTACACCTTC	CAWMGGTNYGYTF
TRBV6-1	NA	TRBJ1-1	NA	TGTGCCAGCAGTGAAAGGTATTGGGGCACTGAAGCTTTCTTT	CASSERYWGTEAFF
TRBV28	NA	TRBJ1-5	NA	TGTGCCAGCAGTTGGACCAAGGCGGGCAATCAGCCCCAGCATTTT	CASSWTKAGNQPQHF
TRBV18	NA	TRBJ2-2	once	TGTGCCAGCTCACCAGGGGTGTACACCGGGGAGCTGTTTTTT	CASSPGVYTGELFF
TRBV9	NA	TRBJ2-2	NA	TGTGCCAGCAGCCAAGGGGACGGGGAGCTGTTTTTT	CASSQGDGELFF
TRBV6-1	TRBD1	TRBJ1-2	NA	TGTGCCAGTAACAGGGGATCGGATGGCTACACCTTC	CASNRGSDGYTF
TRBV13	NA	TRBJ1-1	few	TGTGCCAGCAGCTTAAGGGGGACTGAAGCTTTCTTT	CASSLRGTEAFF
TRBV27	TRBD1	TRBJ2-2	few	TGTGCCAGCCAGGACAGGGGTTCATCGAACACCGGGGAGCTGTTTTTT	CASQDRGSSNTGELFF
TRBV5-6	TRBD2	TRBJ2-7	NA	TGTGCCAGCAGCCGAGGACTAGCGGGAGGGCTAAACGAGCAGTACTTC	CASSRGLAGGLNEQYF
TRBV6-1	TRBD1	TRBJ1-6	NA	TGTGCCAGCAGCCTGGGGGACAGGACCAATTCACCCCTCCACTTT	CASSLGDRTNSPLHF
TRBV5-4	NA	TRBJ2-3	few	TGTGCCAGCACTCGTGGGGGTCTCCAGCGCGCAGATACGCAGTATTTT	CASTRGGLQRADTQYF
TRBV28	NA	TRBJ1-1	NA	TGTGCCAGCAGTTTGAGCCCCGGGGCCTACACTGAAGCTTTCTTT	CASSLSPGAYTEAFF
TRBV27	TRBD2	TRBJ2-7	NA	TGTGCCAGTTCTATAGCTCCGGGACTAGAGCCTCATTACTCCTACGAGCAGTACTTC	CASSIAPGLEPHYSYEQYF
TRBV9	NA	TRBJ2-3	NA	TGTGCCAGCAGCGTAGAAGGGACAAGGTCAGATACGCAGTATTTT	CASSVEGTRSDTQYF
TRBV14	TRBD1	TRBJ2-7	NA	TGTGCCAGCAGCCCCCTGACGACAGGGGGTTCCGAGCAGTACTTC	CASSPLTTGGSEQYF
TRBV5-1	NA	TRBJ1-2	NA	TGCGCCAGCAGCATCCTAGGGGCGTACGATGGCTACACCTTC	CASSILGAYDGYTF
TRBV7-9	TRBD1	TRBJ1-2	once	TGTGCCAGCAGCACGACAGGGGGCCGCTATGGCTACACCTTC	CASSTTGGRYGYTF
TRBV7-8	NA	TRBJ2-1	NA	TGTGCCAGCAGCTTAGCGGAGGACACTTATTACAATGAGCAGTTCTTC	CASSLAEDTYYNEQFF
TRBV7-6	NA	TRBJ1-1	NA	TGTGCCAGCAGCTCACAGGGTAGGCCTGAAGCTTTCTTT	CASSSQGRPEAFF
TRBV7-3	NA	TRBJ2-2	NA	TGTGCCAGCAGCCAAATAGGTGGCAAGGGGACCGGGGAGCTGTTTTTT	CASSQIGGKGTGELFF
TRBV29-1	TRBD1	TRBJ2-2	NA	TGCAGCGTTGCCCGTTCCGGGACAGGGTCGGTTAGGGAGCTGTTTTTT	CSVARSGTGSVRELFF